The 13 T cell receptor beta chains below were found in one sample sequenced in a study of cytomegalovirus exposure and HLA in healthy donors. Assay used: immunoSEQ multiplex PCR; TCRdb lists only in-frame clones, some missing. The data hold around 250,000 clones, with around 90% observed a single time. The sample taken for sequencing was PBMCs. Source of these receptors: a woman aged 18-29 years in good health and CMV-seronegative.

This clone was counted a single time. The rearrangement links TRBV6-6 to TRBJ2-7; 7 nucleotides agree with TRBD1. The CDR3 is made up of 13 amino acids. V was clipped by 9 bases and J by 3 bases; unmatched bases: 8. Germline V CDR1 and CDR2: MNHNY, SVGAGI (reference sequence). The CDR3 sequence: CASRQGFIYEQYF. Here the CDR3 DNA reads TGTGCCAGTAGACAGGGTTTTATCTACGAGCAGTACTTC.

V gene TRBV13 combines with J gene TRBJ2-5, with D possibly being TRBD1 (5 bases). The CDR3 loop spans 14 amino acids. V lost 3 bases, J lost 0 bases, and 8 bases lay in between. Germline V gene sequence: CDR1 PRHDT, CDR2 FYEKMQ (reference sequence). CDR3: CASSFTRDQETQYF. In nucleotides, the CDR3 is TGTGCCAGCAGCTTTACCAGGGACCAAGAGACCCAGTACTTC.

The rearrangement links TRBV25-1 to TRBJ2-5, with 13 bases lining up with TRBD2. The CDR3 is 16 amino acids. J gave up 5 bases and V 6 bases, and 9 bases lay outside the gene matches. Germline values: CDR1 MGHDK, CDR2 SYGVNS. This CDR3 is CASRSTSGGAPETQYF. CDR3 DNA: TGTGCCAGCAGATCCACTAGCGGGGGGGCCCCGGAGACCCAGTACTTC.

The chain recombines TRBV28 with TRBJ2-2, with TRBD2 matching 10 bases. The CDR3 runs 16 residues. CDR1 is MDHEN and CDR2 is SYDVKM in the germline V gene. Unmatched junction bases numbered 5, after V lost 6 bases and J lost 1 base. In nucleotides, the CDR3 is TGTGCCAGCAGCCACCGGACTAGCGGGAACACCGGGGAGCTGTTTTTT. Translation: CASSHRTSGNTGELFF.

The chain joins TRBV6-1 to TRBJ2-7, with no clear D. The CDR3 runs 10 residues. Trimming removed 5 bases at V and 3 bases at J, with 2 bases between. CDR1 is MNHNS, CDR2 SASEGT, per germline. The CDR3: CASSRYEQYF. The DNA of the CDR3 is TGTGCCAGCAGTCGCTACGAGCAGTACTTC.

This clone was found a few times. The genes are TRBV5-1 and TRBJ2-7; D call uncertain. Between the trimmed V and J ends, which lost 6 bases and 0 bases, there was a span of 10 bases. The CDR3 sequence is 13 residues long. The germline V gene encodes CDR1 SGHRS and CDR2 YFSETQ. CDR3: CASMPTNSYEQYF. In nucleotides, the CDR3 is TGCGCCAGCATGCCGACAAACTCCTACGAGCAGTACTTC. Complete variable domain (other parts from reference TRBV5-1 and TRBJ2-7): KAGVTQTPRYLIKTRGQQVTLSCSPISGHRSVSWYQQTPGQGLQFLFEYFSETQRNKGNFPGRFSGRQFSNSRSEMNVSTLELGDSALYLCASMPTNSYEQYFGPGTRLTVT.

The J gene is TRBJ2-7, the V gene TRBV10-2; 9 positions match TRBD1. Germline CDR1 WSHSY, CDR2 SAAADI. The CDR3 extends over 14 amino acids. V shed 5 bases and J 4 bases; nucleotides not matched to a gene: 6. CDR3 protein: CASSQGQGNYEQYV. The CDR3 nucleotides are TGCGCCAGCAGTCAGGGACAGGGAAATTACGAGCAGTACGTC.

The V call is TRBV5-6, the J call TRBJ1-2; D unresolved. The length of the CDR3 is 14 residues. Germline V gene sequence: CDR1 SGHDT, CDR2 YYEEEE. Deletions cut 0 bases from V and 8 bases from J, with 14 bases between. DNA of the CDR3: TGTGCCAGCAGCTTGGTAGAGTCGCCTAGGGGCTACACCTTC. This gives the protein CASSLVESPRGYTF.

This chain joins TRBV30 and TRBJ2-6; possible D gene TRBD1, 6 bases. This CDR3 has 17 residues. Germline values: CDR1 GTSNPN, CDR2 SVGIG (reference sequence). V gave up 0 bases and J gave up 0 bases, with 12 bases separating them. CDR3 sequence reads: CAWSVNRVPSGANVLTF. The CDR3 nucleotides are TGTGCCTGGAGTGTAAACAGGGTACCCTCTGGGGCCAACGTCCTGACTTTC. The complete variable domain, with remaining parts taken from reference TRBV30 and TRBJ2-6, reads SQTIHQWPATLVQPVGSPLSLECTVEGTSNPNLYWYRQAAGRGLQLLFYSVGIGQISSEVPQNLSASRPQDRQFILSSKKLLLSDSGFYLCAWSVNRVPSGANVLTFGAGSRLTVL.

The chain uses TRBV5-4 and TRBJ1-6; no firm D call. Germline V lookup: CDR1 SGHNT, CDR2 YYREEE (reference sequence). The V end was cut by 5 bases, the J end by 0 bases, with 9 bases between. This CDR3 has 15 residues. CDR3 sequence reads: CASRPGSSYNSPLHF. The CDR3 DNA follows: TGTGCCAGCAGACCGGGGAGCTCCTATAATTCACCCCTCCACTTT.

The genes are TRBV6-5 and TRBJ2-1; tentative D call: TRBD1 (5 bases). The V end lost 7 bases, the J end lost 7 bases, and 11 bases lay between the germline ends. CDR1 MNHEY and CDR2 SVGAGI come from the germline V gene. CDR3 length: 12 residues. This CDR3 is CASKGPGNEQFF. The CDR3 coding sequence is TGTGCCAGCAAGGGGCCGGGTAATGAGCAGTTCTTC.

The chain is built from TRBV28 and TRBJ1-2; 7 bases are a match to TRBD1. The CDR3 has 12 amino acids. Trimming took 3 bases from V and 8 from J; bases not matched to a gene: 3. From germline, CDR1 is MDHEN and CDR2 SYDVKM. This CDR3 reads CASSLDRHGYTF. The CDR3 coding sequence is TGTGCCAGCAGTTTGGACAGGCACGGCTACACCTTC.

The chain recombines TRBV4-3 with TRBJ2-4; tentative D call: TRBD1 (6 bases). V was pared by 1 base and J by 0 bases, with 19 bases between. This CDR3 spans 19 amino acids. CDR1 LGHNA and CDR2 YSLEER come from the germline V gene. The CDR3 sequence: CASSQGSWTDALAKNIQYF. The CDR3 coding sequence is TGCGCCAGCAGCCAAGGTTCTTGGACAGACGCACTAGCCAAAAACATTCAGTACTTC.